The entry that follows covers one T cell receptor (beta chain) sequence. These data belong to a study of blood T cell repertoires in COVID-19. Study summary: T cells, B-cell-depleted T cells, or PBMCs supplied cDNA or gDNA.

The CDR3 length is 13 residues. Germline V CDR1 and CDR2: KGHSH, LQKENI. The V end was cut by 2 bases, the J end by 4 bases, with 8 bases between. The assay was immunoSEQ multiplex PCR, and TCRdb's table has in-frame clones only and misses some. The repertoire includes around 70,000 clones, 60% to 80% of them detected once, and roughly 12% sits in the top ten. The chain uses TRBV18 and TRBJ2-5; D is unresolved. Source material: peripheral blood. This TCR came from a human donor in a cohort sampled during active COVID-19. The CDR3: CASSPNYGETQYF. CDR3 nucleotides: TGTGCCAGCTCACCAAACTACGGAGAGACCCAGTACTTC. Based on the CDR3 plus reference TRBV18 and TRBJ2-5, the full variable domain is NAGVMQNPRHLVRRRGQEARLRCSPMKGHSHVYWYRQLPEEGLKFMVYLQKENIIDESGMPKERFSAEFPKEGPSILRIQQVVRGDSAAYFCASSPNYGETQYFGPGTRLLVL.